This T cell receptor (beta chain) was documented in a study of T cell repertoires in cytomegalovirus infection (dated by TCRdb to between 2017 and 2020). Broadly, across the study: Recently identified HLA-C-restricted CMV epitopes, whose presentation resists viral immunomodulation, were targeted by peptide stimulations together with well-studied HLA-B-restricted epitopes. Donor HLA type was relevant to the analysis, as public TCR beta signatures indicated carriage of CMV infection together with the matching HLA type.

Paper-wide results and their limitations: In the ex vivo response, HLA-C-restricted CMV-specific TCR beta clonotypes were dominant, and in two of eight donors the single most frequent clonotype came from this HLA-C-restricted group. In both this cohort and an independent cohort of under 450 donors, the cumulative frequency of public TCR beta family members distinguished carriers of CMV infection plus the relevant HLA type.

This clonotype has just a few counts. The specificity of this receptor is unknown. No base quality information exists; no much larger clone differs at one position. In light of the paper, this sample's treatment or condition label describes: in vitro stimulation with specific CMV peptide epitopes to enrich CMV-specific T cells. Sequenced on an Illumina HiSeq 1500. TCRdb's own reprocessing of the public reads used fastp at Q25 and MiXCR and kept productive beta chains. Rows are unified per CDR3 protein, each entry keeping the most common DNA and genes. A total of tens of thousands of distinct CDR3 sequences appear in this sample, 20% to 25% of them only once. The ten largest clones represent around 67% of the sample. Via the germline V gene (reference sequence), CDR1 is MNHEY and CDR2 SMNVEV. V loses 0 bases, J loses 2 bases, and the germline ends lie 10 bases apart. The CDR3 spans 15 residues, from the cysteine through the phenylalanine. The sequence is cut down to CDR3 DNA, 45 bases in frame from base 1.

This clonotype was obtained from a human donor in good health (CMV status not recorded). Some clones in this sample may be carry-over from other donors' samples. The rearranged segments are TRBV27 and TRBJ2-5; no D segment can be confidently identified. Sequenced material: CD8+ T cells from cultured PBMCs, taken from culture after CMV antigen stimulation. DNA sequence: TGTGCCAGCAGTTTATCCCCTAGTTGGCAAGAGACCCAGTACTTC. It translates as CASSLSPSWQETQYF.